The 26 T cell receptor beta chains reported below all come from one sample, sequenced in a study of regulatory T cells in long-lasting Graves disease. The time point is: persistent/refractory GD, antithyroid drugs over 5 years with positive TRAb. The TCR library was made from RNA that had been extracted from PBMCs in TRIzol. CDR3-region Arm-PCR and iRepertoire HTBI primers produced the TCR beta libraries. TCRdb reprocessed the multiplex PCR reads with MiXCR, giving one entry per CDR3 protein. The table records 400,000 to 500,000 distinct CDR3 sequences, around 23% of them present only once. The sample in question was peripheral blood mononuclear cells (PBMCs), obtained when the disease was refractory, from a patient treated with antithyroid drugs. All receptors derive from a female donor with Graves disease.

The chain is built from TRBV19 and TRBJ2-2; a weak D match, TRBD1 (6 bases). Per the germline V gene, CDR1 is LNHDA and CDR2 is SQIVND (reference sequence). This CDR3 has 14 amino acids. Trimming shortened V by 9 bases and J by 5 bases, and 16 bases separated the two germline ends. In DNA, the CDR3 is TGTGCCAGCTGGGGGCGTCAATGGACCGGGGAGCTGTTTTTT. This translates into CASWGRQWTGELFF.

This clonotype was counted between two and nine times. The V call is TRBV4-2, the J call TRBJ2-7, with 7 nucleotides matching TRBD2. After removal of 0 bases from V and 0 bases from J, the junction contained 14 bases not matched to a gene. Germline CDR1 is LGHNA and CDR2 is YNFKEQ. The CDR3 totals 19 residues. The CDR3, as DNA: TGTGCCAGCAGCCAAGAAGGCGGCACGGGCGGGAGCTCCTCCTACGAGCAGTACTTC. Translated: CASSQEGGTGGSSSYEQYF.

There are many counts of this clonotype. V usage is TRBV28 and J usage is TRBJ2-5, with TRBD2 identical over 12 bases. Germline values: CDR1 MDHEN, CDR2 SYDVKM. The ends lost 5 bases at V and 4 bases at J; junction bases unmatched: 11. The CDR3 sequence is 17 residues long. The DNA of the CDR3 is TGTGCCAGCAGTACCTCTTCTAGCGGGAGGGCCGGAGAGACCCAGTACTTC. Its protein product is CASSTSSSGRAGETQYF.

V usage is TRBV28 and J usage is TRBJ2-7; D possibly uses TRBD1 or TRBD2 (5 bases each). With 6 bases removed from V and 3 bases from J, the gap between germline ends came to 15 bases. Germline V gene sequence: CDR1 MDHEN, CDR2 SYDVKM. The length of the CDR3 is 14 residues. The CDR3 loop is CASRSGVQDYEQYF. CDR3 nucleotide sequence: TGTGCCAGCAGATCCGGGGTACAGGACTACGAGCAGTACTTC.

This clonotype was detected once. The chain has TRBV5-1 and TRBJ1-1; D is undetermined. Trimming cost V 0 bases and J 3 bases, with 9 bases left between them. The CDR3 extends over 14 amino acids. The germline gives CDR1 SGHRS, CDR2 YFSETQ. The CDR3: CASSLVGGDTEAFF. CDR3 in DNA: TGCGCCAGCAGCTTGGTCGGCGGAGACACTGAAGCTTTCTTT.

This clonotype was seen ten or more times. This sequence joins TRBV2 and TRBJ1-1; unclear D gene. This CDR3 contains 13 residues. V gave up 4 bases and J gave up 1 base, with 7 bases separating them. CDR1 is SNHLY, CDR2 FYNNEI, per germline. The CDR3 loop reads CASSAAENTEAFF. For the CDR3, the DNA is TGTGCCAGCAGTGCGGCAGAGAACACTGAAGCTTTCTTT.

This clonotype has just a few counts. The CDR3 is CASTQGGAPDTQYF. CDR3 DNA sequence: TGTGCCAGCACCCAAGGGGGAGCTCCAGATACGCAGTATTTT. This chain uses TRBV11-2 with TRBJ2-3; possibly TRBD1 for D (6 bases). Germline V CDR1 and CDR2: SGHAT, FQNNGV. The CDR3 contains 14 residues. Trimming shortened V by 7 bases and J by 4 bases, and 15 bases separated the two germline ends.

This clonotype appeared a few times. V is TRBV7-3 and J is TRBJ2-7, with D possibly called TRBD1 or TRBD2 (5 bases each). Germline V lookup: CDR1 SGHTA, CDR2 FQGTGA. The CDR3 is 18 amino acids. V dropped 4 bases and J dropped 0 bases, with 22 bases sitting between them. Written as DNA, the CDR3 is TGTGCCAGCAGCTCCCCGCCGGGGCCCATTATCTCCTCCTACGAGCAGTACTTC. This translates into CASSSPPGPIISSYEQYF.

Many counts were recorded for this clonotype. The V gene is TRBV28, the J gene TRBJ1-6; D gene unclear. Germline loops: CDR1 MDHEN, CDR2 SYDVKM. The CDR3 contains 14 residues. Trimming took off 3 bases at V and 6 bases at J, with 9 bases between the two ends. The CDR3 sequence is CASSFRTSNSPLHF. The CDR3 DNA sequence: TGTGCCAGCAGTTTCAGGACTTCTAATTCACCCCTCCACTTT.

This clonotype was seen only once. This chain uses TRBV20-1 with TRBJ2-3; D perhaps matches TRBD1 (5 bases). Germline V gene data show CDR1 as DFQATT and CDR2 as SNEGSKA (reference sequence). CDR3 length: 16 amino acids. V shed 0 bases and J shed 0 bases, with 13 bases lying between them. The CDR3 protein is CSARDIRATSTDTQYF. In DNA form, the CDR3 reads TGCAGTGCTAGAGATATCAGGGCGACTAGCACAGATACGCAGTATTTT.

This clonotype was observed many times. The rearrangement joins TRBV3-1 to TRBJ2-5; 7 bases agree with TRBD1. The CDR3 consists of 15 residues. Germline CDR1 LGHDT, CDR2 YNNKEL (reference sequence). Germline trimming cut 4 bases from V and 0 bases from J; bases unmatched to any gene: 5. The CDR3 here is CASSRLTGNQETQYF. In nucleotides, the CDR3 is TGTGCCAGCAGCCGCTTGACAGGGAACCAAGAGACCCAGTACTTC.

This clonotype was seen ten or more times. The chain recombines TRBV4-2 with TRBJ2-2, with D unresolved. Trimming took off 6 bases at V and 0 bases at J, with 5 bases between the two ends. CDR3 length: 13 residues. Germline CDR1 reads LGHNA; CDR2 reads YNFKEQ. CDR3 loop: CASRGSNTGELFF. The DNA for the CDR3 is TGTGCCAGCAGGGGATCGAACACCGGGGAGCTGTTTTTT.

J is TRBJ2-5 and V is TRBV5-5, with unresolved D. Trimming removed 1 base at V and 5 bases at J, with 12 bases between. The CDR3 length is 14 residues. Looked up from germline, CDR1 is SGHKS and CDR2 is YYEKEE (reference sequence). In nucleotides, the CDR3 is TGTGCCAGCAGCTTGCTGGCCAAGGAGGAGACCCAGTACTTC. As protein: CASSLLAKEETQYF.

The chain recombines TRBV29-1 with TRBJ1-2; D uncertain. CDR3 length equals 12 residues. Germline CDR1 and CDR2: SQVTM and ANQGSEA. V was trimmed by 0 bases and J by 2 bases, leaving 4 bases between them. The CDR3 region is CSVEEGNYGYTF. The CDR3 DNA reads TGCAGCGTTGAAGAGGGGAACTATGGCTACACCTTC.

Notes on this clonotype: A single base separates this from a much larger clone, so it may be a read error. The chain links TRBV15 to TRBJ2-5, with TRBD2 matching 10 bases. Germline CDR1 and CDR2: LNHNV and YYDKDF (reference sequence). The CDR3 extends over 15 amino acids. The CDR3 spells CAISRDLAGEETQYF. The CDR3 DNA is TGTGCCATCAGCAGAGATCTAGCGGGAGAAGAGACCCAGTACTTC.

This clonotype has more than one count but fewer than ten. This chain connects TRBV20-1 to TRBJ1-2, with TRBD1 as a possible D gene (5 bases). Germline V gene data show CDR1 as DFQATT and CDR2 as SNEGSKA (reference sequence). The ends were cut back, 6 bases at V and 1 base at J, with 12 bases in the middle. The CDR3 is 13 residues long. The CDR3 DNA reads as TGCAGTGCGAGGACACCTATTAACTATGGCTACACCTTC. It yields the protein CSARTPINYGYTF.

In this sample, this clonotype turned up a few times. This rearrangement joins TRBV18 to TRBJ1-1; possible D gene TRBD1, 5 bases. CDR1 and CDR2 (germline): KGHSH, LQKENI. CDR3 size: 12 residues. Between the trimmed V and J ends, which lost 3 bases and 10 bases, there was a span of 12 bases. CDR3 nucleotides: TGTGCCAGCTCACCCGGTTCCACAGGAGCTTTCTTT. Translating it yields CASSPGSTGAFF.

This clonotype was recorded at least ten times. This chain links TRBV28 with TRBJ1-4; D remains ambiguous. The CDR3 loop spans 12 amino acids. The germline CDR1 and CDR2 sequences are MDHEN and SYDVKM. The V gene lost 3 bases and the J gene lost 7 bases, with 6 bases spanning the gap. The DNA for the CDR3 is TGTGCCAGCAGTTTCCAGCGTGAAAAACTGTTTTTT. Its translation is CASSFQREKLFF. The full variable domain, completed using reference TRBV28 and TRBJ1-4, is DVKVTQSSRYLVKRTGEKVFLECVQDMDHENMFWYRQDPGLGLRLIYFSYDVKMKEKGDIPEGYSVSREKKERFSLILESASTNQTSMYLCASSFQREKLFFGSGTQLSVL.

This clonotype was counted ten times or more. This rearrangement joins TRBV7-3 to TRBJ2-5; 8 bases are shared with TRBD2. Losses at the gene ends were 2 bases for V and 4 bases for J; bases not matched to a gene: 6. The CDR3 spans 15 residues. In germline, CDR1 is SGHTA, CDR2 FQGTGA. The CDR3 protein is CASSLEGLVGETQYF. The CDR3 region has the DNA TGTGCCAGCAGCTTAGAGGGACTAGTGGGAGAGACCCAGTACTTC.

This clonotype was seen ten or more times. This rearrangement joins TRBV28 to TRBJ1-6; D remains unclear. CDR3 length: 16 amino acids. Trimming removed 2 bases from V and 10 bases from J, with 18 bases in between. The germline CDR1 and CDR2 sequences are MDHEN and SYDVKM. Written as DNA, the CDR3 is TGTGCCAGCAGTTTAAACCCCGGTCCAATAGGGTCACCCCTCCACTTT. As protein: CASSLNPGPIGSPLHF.

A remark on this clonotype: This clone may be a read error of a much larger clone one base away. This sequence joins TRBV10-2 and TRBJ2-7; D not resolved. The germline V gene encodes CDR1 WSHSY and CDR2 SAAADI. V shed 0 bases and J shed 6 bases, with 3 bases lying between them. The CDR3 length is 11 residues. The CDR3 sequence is CASSESREQYF. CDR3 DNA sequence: TGCGCCAGCAGTGAGTCGCGCGAGCAGTACTTC.

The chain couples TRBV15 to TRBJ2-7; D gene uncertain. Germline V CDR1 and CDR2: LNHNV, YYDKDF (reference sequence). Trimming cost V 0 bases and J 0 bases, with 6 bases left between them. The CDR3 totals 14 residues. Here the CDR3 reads CATSRDPISYEQYF. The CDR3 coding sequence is TGTGCCACCAGCAGAGATCCCATCTCCTACGAGCAGTACTTC. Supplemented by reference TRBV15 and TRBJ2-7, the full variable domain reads DAMVIQNPRYQVTQFGKPVTLSCSQTLNHNVMYWYQQKSSQAPKLLFHYYDKDFNNEADTPDNFQSRRPNTSFCFLDIRSPGLGDTAMYLCATSRDPISYEQYFGPGTRLTVT.

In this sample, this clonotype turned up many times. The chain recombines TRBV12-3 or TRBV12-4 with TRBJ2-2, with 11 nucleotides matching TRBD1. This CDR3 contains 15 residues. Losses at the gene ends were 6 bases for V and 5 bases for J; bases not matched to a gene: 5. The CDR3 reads CASRDRGRETGELFF. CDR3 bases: TGTGCCAGCAGGGACAGGGGGCGCGAGACCGGGGAGCTGTTTTTT.

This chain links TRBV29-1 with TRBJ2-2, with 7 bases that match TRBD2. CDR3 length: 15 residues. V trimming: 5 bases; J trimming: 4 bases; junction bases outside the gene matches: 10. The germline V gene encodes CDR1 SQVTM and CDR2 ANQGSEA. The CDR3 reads CSVRPSGLPTGELFF. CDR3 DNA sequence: TGCAGCGTTCGCCCTAGCGGCCTTCCCACCGGGGAGCTGTTTTTT.

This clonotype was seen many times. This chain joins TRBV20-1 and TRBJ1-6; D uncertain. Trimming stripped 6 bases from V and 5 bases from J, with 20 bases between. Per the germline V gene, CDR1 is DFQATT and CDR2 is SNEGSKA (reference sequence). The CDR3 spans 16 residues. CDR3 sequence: CSAGEEPYLDNSPLHF. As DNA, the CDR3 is TGCAGTGCGGGAGAGGAGCCGTACCTAGATAATTCACCCCTCCACTTT.

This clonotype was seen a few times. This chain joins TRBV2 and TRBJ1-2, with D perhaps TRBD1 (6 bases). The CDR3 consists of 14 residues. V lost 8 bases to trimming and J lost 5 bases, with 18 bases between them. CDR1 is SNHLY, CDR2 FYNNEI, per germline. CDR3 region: CASEYMGQGYGYTF. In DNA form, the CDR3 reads TGTGCCAGCGAATATATGGGACAAGGGTATGGCTACACCTTC.